Listed here are 17 T cell receptor beta chains from one sample, sequenced in a study of metastatic and nonmetastatic thyroid tumors. TCRdb re-called the PCR reads with MiXCR. This sample has over 30,000 clones; 18% occur once, and the top ten carry roughly an eighth. The entire patient cohort was treatment-naive prior to thyroid surgery. The sequenced sample consisted of tumor tissue. The origin of the receptors is a female donor with papillary thyroid cancer or a benign thyroid nodule (not recorded which). Some clones in this sample may be carry-over from other donors' samples.

At least ten counts were recorded for this clone. This chain connects TRBV6-1 to TRBJ2-5; possible D gene TRBD1, 5 bases. Germline CDR1 reads MNHNS; CDR2 reads SASEGT. The CDR3 runs 15 residues. Trimming removed 2 bases from V and 5 bases from J, with 15 bases in between. CDR3 region: CASSEWELPGETQYF. CDR3 DNA: TGTGCCAGCAGTGAATGGGAACTACCAGGGGAGACCCAGTACTTC.

This clone was found many times. For the CDR3, the DNA is TGCGCCAGCAGCCCGGGACAGTTCAGCCCTGGGGCCAACGTCCTGACTTTC. Its translation is CASSPGQFSPGANVLTF. The chain uses TRBV5-1 and TRBJ2-6; 7 bases line up with TRBD1. Germline V lookup: CDR1 SGHRS, CDR2 YFSETQ. The CDR3 totals 17 residues. After removal of 4 bases from V and 2 bases from J, the junction contained 9 bases not matched to a gene.

Relative to its sample, this clone is medium-sized (0.01 to 0.1%). For the CDR3, the DNA is TGTGCCAGCAGGAACCCCACCTACGAGCAGTACTTC. Protein sequence: CASRNPTYEQYF. J is TRBJ2-7 and V is TRBV6-1; D unclear. The CDR3 covers 12 residues. The V end lost 6 bases, the J end lost 2 bases, and 8 bases lay between the germline ends. Looked up from germline, CDR1 is MNHNS and CDR2 is SASEGT.

With regard to this clone: One end of the junction does not line up with germline, which may come from a read error. This chain links TRBV9 with TRBJ2-2; D perhaps matches TRBD1 (5 bases). This CDR3 has 14 amino acids. Looked up from germline, CDR1 is SGDLS and CDR2 is YYNGEE. This chain's CDR3 is CARSVGRVPGELFF. The CDR3 bases are TGTGCCAGAAGCGTAGGCAGGGTCCCCGGGGAGCTGTTTTTT.

There are a few counts of this clone. V gene TRBV6-2 or TRBV6-3 combines with J gene TRBJ2-3, with TRBD2 identical over 7 bases. The CDR3 consists of 15 residues. Germline assignment: CDR1 MNHEY and CDR2 SVGEGT. Losses at the gene ends were 6 bases for V and 2 bases for J; bases not matched to a gene: 8. The CDR3 sequence is CASREAGFHTDTQYF. CDR3 coding DNA: TGTGCCAGCAGGGAAGCGGGGTTCCACACAGATACGCAGTATTTT.

The V and J genes are TRBV20-1 and TRBJ1-1; TRBD1 agrees at 8 bases. CDR1 and CDR2 (germline): DFQATT, SNEGSKA (reference sequence). CDR3 length: 9 residues. The CDR3 DNA reads TGCAGGGGGGACAGGGAAGCTTTCTTT. Protein sequence: CRGDREAFF.

On this clone: A read error may explain this, as a much larger clone is one base away. This chain links TRBV11-1 with TRBJ2-1; either TRBD1 or TRBD2 may fit D (6 bases each). The CDR3 spans 18 residues. From germline, CDR1 is SGHAT and CDR2 FQDESV (reference sequence). Deletions cut 2 bases from V and 7 bases from J, with 24 bases between. CDR3 nucleotides: TGTGCCAGCAGCTTAAACCCCTCTCGCTTCTGGGGGGCGAATGAGCAGTTCTTC. Translated: CASSLNPSRFWGANEQFF.

At least ten counts were recorded for this clone. V usage is TRBV6-1 and J usage is TRBJ1-4; TRBD1 might be the D (5 bases). The CDR3 is 14 residues long. Trimming removed 8 bases from V and 7 bases from J, with 17 bases in between. CDR1 and CDR2 from the germline V gene are MNHNS and SASEGT. CDR3 coding DNA: TGTGCCAGCGCCGGCGGGGGGACGGGTGAAAAACTGTTTTTT. Translated: CASAGGGTGEKLFF.

This clone came up many times. The chain has TRBV7-2 and TRBJ2-5; D is perhaps TRBD2 (5 bases). Germline CDR1 SGHTA, CDR2 FQGNSA. This CDR3 spans 15 amino acids. Trimming left V 1 base short and J 5 bases short, with 14 bases between. The CDR3 is CASSLVASRGETQYF. The DNA for the CDR3 is TGTGCCAGCAGCTTAGTGGCTAGCCGAGGCGAGACCCAGTACTTC.

This clone was detected many times. One base away lies a much larger clone, so this may be a sequencing read error. This chain joins TRBV6-1 and TRBJ1-3, with 7 bases identical to TRBD1. The ends lost 6 bases at V and 14 bases at J; junction bases unmatched: 16. Germline V lookup: CDR1 MNHNS, CDR2 SASEGT. The CDR3 sequence is 14 residues long. In DNA form, the CDR3 reads TGTGCCAGCAGCTCCTTAATGGCTTCCAGGGGGGTATATTTT. Encoded protein: CASSSLMASRGVYF.

The table lists this clone with many counts. The sample holds other DNA sequences that translate to the same CDR3. The chain recombines TRBV11-2 with TRBJ1-4, with unresolved D. Deletions cut 5 bases from V and 3 bases from J, with 13 bases between. The CDR3 is 15 residues long. CDR1 is SGHAT and CDR2 is FQNNGV in the germline V gene. CDR3 sequence reads: CASSQRRTANEKLFF. The CDR3 DNA follows: TGTGCCAGCAGCCAAAGAAGGACGGCTAATGAAAAACTGTTTTTT. The whole variable domain, remainder taken from reference TRBV11-2 and TRBJ1-4, is EAGVAQSPRYKIIEKRQSVAFWCNPISGHATLYWYQQILGQGPKLLIQFQNNGVVDDSQLPKDRFSAERLKGVDSTLKIQPAKLEDSAVYLCASSQRRTANEKLFFGSGTQLSVL.

As concerns this clone: One end of the junction varies from germline; a read error may be responsible. This sequence joins TRBV12-3 or TRBV12-4 and TRBJ1-2; D possibly corresponds to TRBD1 (5 bases). The CDR3 extends over 13 amino acids. As DNA, the CDR3 is TGTGCCAGCAGTGACAGCCACCAGCAGGGCTACAACTTC. Its protein is CASSDSHQQGYNF.

This clone showed up many times. This sample also contains other DNA sequences that code for the same CDR3. This chain uses TRBV15 with TRBJ1-4; unclear D gene. Between the trimmed V and J ends, which lost 7 bases and 3 bases, there was a span of 15 bases. The germline V gene encodes CDR1 LNHNV and CDR2 YYDKDF (reference sequence). The CDR3 contains 15 residues. CDR3 bases: TGTGCCACCACGGTCCAAACGGAACCTAATGAAAAACTGTTTTTT. This translates into CATTVQTEPNEKLFF.

This clone was seen at least ten times. The chain has TRBV18 and TRBJ1-2; 9 bases line up with TRBD1. V lost 3 bases to trimming and J lost 2 bases; unmatched junction nucleotides: 1. This CDR3 region has 14 residues. CDR1 and CDR2 (germline): KGHSH, LQKENI. The CDR3 DNA reads as TGTGCCAGCTCACCCGACAGGGGGAACTATGGCTACACCTTC. As protein: CASSPDRGNYGYTF.

This clone has ten or more counts. The V gene is TRBV7-9, the J gene TRBJ1-2; 8 bases are a match to TRBD1. Germline CDR1 is SEHNR and CDR2 is FQNEAQ (reference sequence). V shed 5 bases, J shed 3 bases, and the junction held 8 bases outside the gene matches. This CDR3 comprises 15 residues. Here the CDR3 reads CASSKGQEVYYGYTF. In nucleotides, the CDR3 is TGTGCCAGCAGCAAGGGACAGGAAGTTTACTATGGCTACACCTTC.

This clone was seen repeatedly, ten times or more. The rearrangement links TRBV7-8 to TRBJ2-5, with 11 bases fitting TRBD1. The CDR3 runs 17 residues. V shed 8 bases and J 5 bases; nucleotides not matched to a gene: 16. Germline loops: CDR1 SGHVS, CDR2 FQNEAQ. The DNA for the CDR3 is TGTGCCAGCCTCATCTCATATCGGACAGGGGGCAGTGAGACCCAGTACTTC. Its translation is CASLISYRTGGSETQYF.

This clone was counted ten times or more. This chain connects TRBV6-1 to TRBJ2-5, with D possibly TRBD2 on 7 matching bases. The CDR3 length is 13 residues. The V gene's germline CDR1 is MNHNS and CDR2 SASEGT. V lost 6 bases to trimming and J lost 7 bases, with 15 bases between them. The CDR3 here is CASRGGAPGTQYF. The CDR3 region has the DNA TGTGCCAGCAGGGGGGGGGCCCCCGGGACCCAGTACTTC.